This is a list of T cell receptor beta chains from one sample in a study of T cells expressing NK-cell markers. TCRdb reanalyzed the 5' RACE reads and collapses them to one entry per CDR3 protein, without DNA. The specimen's table records about 260,000 distinct CDR3 sequences. The sample was blood T cells: a sorted CD56 or NKG2C T cell subset, CD4+ or CD8+ T cells, or bulk PBMC T cells (not recorded which). These receptors were collected from a woman between 18 and 75 years old in good health. The CDR3 runs from the conserved cysteine through the conserved F or W.

V gene,J gene,CDR3 protein
TRBV7-2,TRBJ1-1,CASSLAEGLTAFF
TRBV18,TRBJ2-2,CASSPGTKALTGELFF
TRBV24-1,TRBJ1-5,CATSDSGTGEGQPQHF
TRBV7-3,TRBJ1-1,CASSLLRANTEAFF
TRBV7-2,TRBJ2-7,CASSSVDRVGEQYF
TRBV5-1,TRBJ2-2,CASSLFTSDTGELFF
TRBV27,TRBJ2-5,CASSFTVSWRETQYF
TRBV14,TRBJ1-6,CASSEQVSPLHF
TRBV28,TRBJ2-7,CASSLFGTGRYEQYF
TRBV20-1,TRBJ2-3,CSATGLAVKGADTQYF
TRBV29-1,TRBJ2-1,CSAGPGNEQFF
TRBV13,TRBJ1-6,CASSLGDRSSPLHF
TRBV6-2/TRBV6-3,TRBJ2-4,CASSYVALGKNIQYF
TRBV20-1,TRBJ1-1,CRVWANTEAFF
TRBV7-9,TRBJ1-5,CASSARGTDNQPQHF
TRBV18,TRBJ2-5,CASSPLRLQMSQETQYF
TRBV2,TRBJ2-2,CASTPPGQGVSGELFF
TRBV20-1,TRBJ2-3,CSARAGGGADTQYF
TRBV19,TRBJ2-1,CASSIAGDRASNEQFF
TRBV12-3/TRBV12-4,TRBJ2-5,CASSLPHTQETQYF
TRBV19,TRBJ2-1,CASSLGYSTYNEQFF
TRBV5-6,TRBJ2-3,CASGKAGAGTQYF
TRBV30,TRBJ1-1,CASRQNTEAFF
TRBV29-1,TRBJ2-1,CSVGGTSIHNEQFF
TRBV27,TRBJ2-5,CASSLRTGGETQYF
TRBV9,TRBJ2-3,CASSVAILAGSTDTQYF
TRBV28,TRBJ1-4,CASSPRGRLREKLFF
TRBV5-1,TRBJ2-2,CASSHGTSGITGELFF
TRBV5-1,TRBJ2-7,CASSLVGMDEQYF
TRBV15,TRBJ2-5,CATSRYREETQYF
TRBV15,TRBJ2-7,CATSRRGTYEQYF
TRBV4-2,TRBJ2-3,CASSQRGGAQYTQYF